The T cell receptor beta chain under discussion was sequenced for a study of follicular helper T cells after annual influenza vaccination. This clone showed up just once. TCRB sequencing was done at Survey resolution level. The assay was immunoSEQ multiplex PCR, and TCRdb's table has in-frame clones only and misses some. Counted here are roughly 14,000 clones, approximately 85% occurring once; the ten biggest clones make up approximately 0.25%. Regarding time point: 2014-2015 season, pre-vaccination. The CDR3 spans 13 residues. The V and J ends lost 4 bases and 10 bases, in that order; junction bases with no gene match: 10. Germline V gives CDR1 SGHNT, CDR2 YYREEE (reference sequence).

Material: CXCR5- memory CD4+ T cells sorted from blood, obtained on the day of influenza vaccination. The sequence was obtained from an adult who received the influenza vaccine. This chain links TRBV5-4 with TRBJ1-1, with 7 bases matching TRBD1. CDR3 protein: CASSPMTGQLAFF. In nucleotides, the CDR3 is TGTGCCAGCAGCCCAATGACGGGACAGCTAGCTTTCTTT.